This T cell receptor (beta chain) is drawn from a study of beta chain features in type 1 diabetes. Findings and limits, study-wide: Comparison showed that naive, central memory and Treg TCRB repertoires appeared more similar among patients than among healthy donors. For Type 1 diabetes patients, all four CD4+ subsets carried TCRB CDR3s that were moderately but significantly shorter. With patients and controls alike, PCR might favor shorter templates to an equal degree.

This clone was picked up a small number of times. The antigen is unknown. The whole isolated RNA underwent reverse transcription, so sequencing captured expressed TCRB transcripts. Regulatory, naive and central memory T cell samples averaged roughly 4 million reads. Produced via immunoSEQ multiplex PCR; TCRdb's table is partial and in-frame only. The sample lists 350,000 to 400,000 clones, around 12% seen once, with 0.0095% to 0.012% in the top ten. The V end was cut by 4 bases, the J end by 1 base, with 10 bases between. Looked up from germline, CDR1 is SQVTM and CDR2 is ANQGSEA. This CDR3 contains 13 residues. By way of CD45RO/CCR7/CD25/CD127/CD95/CD27, the CD4+ regulatory, stem cell-like memory, central memory and naive cells were sorted.

The rearrangement joins TRBV29-1 to TRBJ1-1; D uncertain. This clonotype originated in a woman under 30 with type 1 diabetes. The sample taken for sequencing was naive CD4+ T cells from blood. The CDR3 DNA follows: TGCAGCGTTGTCGTCCAGAAGAACACTGAAGCTTTCTTT. Its translation: CSVVVQKNTEAFF. Full variable domain (missing parts from reference TRBV29-1 and TRBJ1-1): SAVISQKPSRDICQRGTSLTIQCQVDSQVTMMFWYRQQPGQSLTLIATANQGSEATYESGFVIDKFPISRPNLTFSTLTVSNMSPEDSSIYLCSVVVQKNTEAFFGQGTRLTVV.